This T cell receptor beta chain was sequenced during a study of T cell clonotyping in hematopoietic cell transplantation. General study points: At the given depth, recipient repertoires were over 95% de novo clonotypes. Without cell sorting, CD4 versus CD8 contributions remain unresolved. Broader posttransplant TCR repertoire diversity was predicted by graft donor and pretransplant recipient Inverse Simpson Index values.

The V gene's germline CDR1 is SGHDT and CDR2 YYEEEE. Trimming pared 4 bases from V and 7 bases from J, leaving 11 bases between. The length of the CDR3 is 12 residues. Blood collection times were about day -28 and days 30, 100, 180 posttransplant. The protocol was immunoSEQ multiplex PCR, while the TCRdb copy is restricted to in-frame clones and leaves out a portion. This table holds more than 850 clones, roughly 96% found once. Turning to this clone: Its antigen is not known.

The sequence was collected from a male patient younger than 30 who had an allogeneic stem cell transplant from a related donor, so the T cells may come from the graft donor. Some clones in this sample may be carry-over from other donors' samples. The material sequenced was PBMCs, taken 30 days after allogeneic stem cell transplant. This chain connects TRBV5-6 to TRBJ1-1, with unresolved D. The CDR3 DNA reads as TGTGCCAGCAGCCGAGGGCCCTATGAAGCTTTCTTT. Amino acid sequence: CASSRGPYEAFF.